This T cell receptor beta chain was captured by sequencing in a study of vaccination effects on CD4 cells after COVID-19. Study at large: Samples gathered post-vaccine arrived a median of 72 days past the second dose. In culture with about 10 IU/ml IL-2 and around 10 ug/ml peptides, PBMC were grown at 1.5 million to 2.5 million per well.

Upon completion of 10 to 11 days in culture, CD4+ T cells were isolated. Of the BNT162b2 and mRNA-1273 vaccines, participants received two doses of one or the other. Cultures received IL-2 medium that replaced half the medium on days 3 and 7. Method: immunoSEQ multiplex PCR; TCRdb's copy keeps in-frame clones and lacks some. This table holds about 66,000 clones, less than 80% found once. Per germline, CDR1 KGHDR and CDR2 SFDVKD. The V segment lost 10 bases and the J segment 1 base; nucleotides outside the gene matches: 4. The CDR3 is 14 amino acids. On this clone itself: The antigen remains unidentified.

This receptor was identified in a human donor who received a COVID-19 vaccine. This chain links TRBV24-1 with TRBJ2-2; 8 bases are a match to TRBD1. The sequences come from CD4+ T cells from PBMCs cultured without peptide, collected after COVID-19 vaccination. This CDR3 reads CATQTGVNTGELFF. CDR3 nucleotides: TGTGCCACTCAGACAGGGGTGAACACCGGGGAGCTGTTTTTT.